This T cell receptor beta chain was retrieved from a study of response to subunit inactivated influenza vaccine. Points from the study as a whole: The authors put forward the suggestion that each seasonal influenza vaccination may bring in only a limited number of new T cells.

The sample holds a few counts of this clonotype. As yet, its antigen is unknown. TCRdb recomputed calls from the RT-PCR reads with MiXCR, one row per CDR3 protein. The sample has about 500,000 distinct CDR3 sequences, approximately 17% seen once. V lost 0 bases and J lost 11, with 17 bases in between. Germline CDR1 is SGHRS and CDR2 is YFSETQ. CDR3 length: 15 residues. Specimen: CD4+ T cells sorted from PBMCs, collected around 25 months after vaccination. The clonotype comes from a man between 45 and 75 years old who received an inactivated influenza vaccine. The chain joins TRBV5-1 to TRBJ1-4, with a tentative D call TRBD1 (6 bases). CDR3 residues: CASSLEQGNHEKLFF. CDR3 coding DNA: TGCGCCAGCAGCTTGGAACAGGGTAACCACGAGAAACTGTTTTTT.